Listed here is a single T cell receptor beta chain. Its antigen remains unidentified. These data belong to a study of cytomegalovirus exposure and HLA in healthy donors. Primers: 60 Vbeta forward and 13 Jbeta reverse. Sequencing used immunoSEQ multiplex PCR; TCRdb keeps in-frame clones, though not all of them. The sample includes roughly 160,000 clones, roughly 83% of them seen just once. The germline CDR1 and CDR2 sequences are LGHNA and YSLEER. This CDR3 region has 16 residues. The V gene lost 1 base and the J gene lost 0 bases, with 10 bases spanning the gap. Points from the study as a whole: Of the V segments, some could not be distinguished, including TRBV6-2 and TRBV6-3, and were excluded.

The gene calls are TRBV4-3 and TRBJ2-1; a weak D match, TRBD2 (6 bases). The sequence was collected from a boy between 2 and 10 years old in good health and CMV-seronegative. The specimen sequenced was PBMCs. This CDR3 is CASSQVLADSYNEQFF. CDR3 bases: TGCGCCAGCAGCCAAGTCTTAGCGGACTCCTACAATGAGCAGTTCTTC.